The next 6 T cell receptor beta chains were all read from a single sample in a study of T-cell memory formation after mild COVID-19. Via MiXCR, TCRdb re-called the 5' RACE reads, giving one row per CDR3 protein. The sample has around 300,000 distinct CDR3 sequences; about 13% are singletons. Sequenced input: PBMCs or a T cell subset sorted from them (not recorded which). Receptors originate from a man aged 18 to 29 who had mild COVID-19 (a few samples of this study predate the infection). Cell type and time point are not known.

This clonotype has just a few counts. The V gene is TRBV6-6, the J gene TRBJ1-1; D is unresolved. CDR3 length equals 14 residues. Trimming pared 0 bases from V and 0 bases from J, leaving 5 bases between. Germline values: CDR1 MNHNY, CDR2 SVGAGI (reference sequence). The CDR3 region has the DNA TGTGCCAGCAGTTACTCGGGAATGAACACTGAAGCTTTCTTT. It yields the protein CASSYSGMNTEAFF.

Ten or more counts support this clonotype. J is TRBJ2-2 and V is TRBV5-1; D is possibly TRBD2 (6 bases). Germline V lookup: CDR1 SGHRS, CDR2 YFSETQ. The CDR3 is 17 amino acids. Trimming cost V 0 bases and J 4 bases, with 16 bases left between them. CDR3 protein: CASSLAGGSGLTGELFF. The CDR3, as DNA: TGCGCCAGCAGCTTGGCCGGAGGTAGCGGCCTCACCGGGGAGCTGTTTTTT.

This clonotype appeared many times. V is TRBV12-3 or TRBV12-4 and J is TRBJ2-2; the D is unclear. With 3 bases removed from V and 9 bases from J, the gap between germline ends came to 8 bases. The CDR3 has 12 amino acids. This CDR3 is CASSFKGRELFF. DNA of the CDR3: TGTGCCAGCAGTTTCAAGGGTCGGGAGCTGTTTTTT.

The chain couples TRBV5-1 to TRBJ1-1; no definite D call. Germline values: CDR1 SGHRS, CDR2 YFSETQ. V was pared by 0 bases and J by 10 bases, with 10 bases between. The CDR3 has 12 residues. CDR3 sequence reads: CASSLDQDVAFF. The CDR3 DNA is TGCGCCAGCAGCTTGGATCAGGACGTAGCTTTCTTT.

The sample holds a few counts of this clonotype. CDR3 amino acids: CASSSPSFSVAGEAFF. The CDR3, as DNA: TGTGCCAGCAGTTCGCCCTCTTTCAGTGTAGCCGGTGAAGCTTTCTTT. The chain uses TRBV6-5 and TRBJ1-1; D unclear. In germline, CDR1 is MNHEY, CDR2 SVGAGI. This CDR3 is built from 16 residues. V lost 4 bases to trimming and J lost 7 bases, with 22 bases between them.

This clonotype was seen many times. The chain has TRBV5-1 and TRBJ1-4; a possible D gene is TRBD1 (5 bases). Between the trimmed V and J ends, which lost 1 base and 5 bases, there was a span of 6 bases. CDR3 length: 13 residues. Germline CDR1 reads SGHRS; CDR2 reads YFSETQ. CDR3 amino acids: CASSLTGNEKLFF. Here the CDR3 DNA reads TGCGCCAGCAGCTTGACAGGAAATGAAAAACTGTTTTTT.